Below, 8 T cell receptor beta chains from the same sample are listed, as sequenced in a study of identical twins. TCRdb re-analysed the 5' RACE reads in MiXCR, keeping a single row per CDR3 protein. The sample lists fewer than 800,000 distinct CDR3 sequences; 7.1% were seen once. These sequences were also reported in another study, on yellow fever vaccine responses in identical twins.

The sequencing input was PBMCs. The receptors here all came from a woman between 18 and 29 years old in good health.

This chain links TRBV12-3 or TRBV12-4 with TRBJ2-3; 8 bases match TRBD2. The CDR3 runs 21 residues. V shed 3 bases and J 3 bases; nucleotides not matched to a gene: 23. The DNA for the CDR3 is TGTGCCAGCAGTTTTCCCCCCCTAAAGGCGGGAGGCTCCGCACCAACAGATACGCAGTATTTT. Protein product: CASSFPPLKAGGSAPTDTQYF.

This clonotype was observed a few times. This chain connects TRBV20-1 to TRBJ2-7, with 7 bases identical to TRBD2. The J segment lost 4 bases and the V segment lost 1 base, leaving 7 bases of the junction unmatched. Germline V CDR1 and CDR2: DFQATT, SNEGSKA (reference sequence). This CDR3 region has 14 residues. The DNA for the CDR3 is TGCAGTGCTAGAGTCGTGGGAGGGTCGTACGAGCAGTACTTC. This encodes CSARVVGGSYEQYF.

This clonotype was seen ten or more times. This rearrangement joins TRBV5-1 to TRBJ2-7; a possible D gene is TRBD1 (6 bases). Deletions cut 2 bases from V and 3 bases from J, with 15 bases between. Per germline, CDR1 SGHRS and CDR2 YFSETQ. The CDR3 is made up of 15 amino acids. The CDR3 region is CASSLTGKDNYEQYF. CDR3 bases: TGCGCCAGCAGCTTAACAGGGAAAGATAACTACGAGCAGTACTTC.

The chain recombines TRBV20-1 with TRBJ2-1, with D perhaps matching TRBD2 (6 bases). The CDR3 covers 13 residues. In germline, CDR1 is DFQATT, CDR2 SNEGSKA (reference sequence). The germline V and J ends were trimmed by 5 bases and 6 bases, with 14 bases remaining between them. Here the CDR3 DNA reads TGCAGTGCTCGTAAAGTCGGGGGCAATGAGCAGTTCTTC. Its translation: CSARKVGGNEQFF.

This clonotype was counted only a few times. V and J are TRBV5-6 and TRBJ2-3; D might be TRBD1 (6 bases). Germline V gene sequence: CDR1 SGHDT, CDR2 YYEEEE. V was pared by 4 bases and J by 1 base, with 10 bases between. The length of the CDR3 is 14 residues. The CDR3 region has the DNA TGTGCCAGCAGCCAGGGGACCCGCACAGATACGCAGTATTTT. Encoded protein: CASSQGTRTDTQYF.

This clonotype was seen a few times. The chain uses TRBV5-1 and TRBJ1-1, with D tentatively TRBD1 (6 bases). Between the trimmed V and J ends, which lost 4 bases and 1 base, there was a span of 8 bases. This CDR3 is 13 amino acids long. Germline loops: CDR1 SGHRS, CDR2 YFSETQ. CDR3 sequence (DNA): TGCGCCAGCAGCATGGGACAGAACACTGAAGCTTTCTTT. Translated: CASSMGQNTEAFF.

The rearrangement joins TRBV7-3 to TRBJ2-2, with TRBD2 as a possible D gene (6 bases). Germline CDR1 and CDR2: SGHTA and FQGTGA. The CDR3 is 16 amino acids. With 1 base removed from V and 3 bases from J, the gap between germline ends came to 12 bases. The CDR3 bases are TGTGCCAGCAGCTTAAAGTTGGGGACTGACACCGGGGAGCTGTTTTTT. This encodes CASSLKLGTDTGELFF.

The rearrangement links TRBV11-3 to TRBJ2-2, with TRBD1 matching 10 bases. The trim removed 4 bases at V and 7 bases at J, leaving 3 bases unmatched. This CDR3 contains 14 residues. Germline CDR1 SGHNT, CDR2 YENEEA. CDR3 amino acids: CASSWDRGHGELFF. For the CDR3, the DNA is TGTGCCAGCAGCTGGGACAGGGGTCACGGGGAGCTGTTTTTT.